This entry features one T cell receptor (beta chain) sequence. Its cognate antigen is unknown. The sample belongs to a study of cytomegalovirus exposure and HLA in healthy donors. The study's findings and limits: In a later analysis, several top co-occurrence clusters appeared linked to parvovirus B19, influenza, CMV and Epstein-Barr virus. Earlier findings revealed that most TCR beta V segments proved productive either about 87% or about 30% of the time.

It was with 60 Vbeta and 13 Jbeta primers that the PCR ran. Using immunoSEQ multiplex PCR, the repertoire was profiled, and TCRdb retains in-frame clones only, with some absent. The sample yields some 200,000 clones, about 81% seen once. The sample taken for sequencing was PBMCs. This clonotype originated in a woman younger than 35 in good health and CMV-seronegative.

CDR3: CASSFGRDTQYF. For the CDR3, the DNA is TGTGCCAGCAGCTTTGGCAGGGATACGCAGTATTTT. The chain carries TRBV12-1 and TRBJ2-3; TRBD1 is the table's D call, not checked against the DNA. TRBV12-1 is described as a pseudogene. The CDR3 extends over 12 amino acids.